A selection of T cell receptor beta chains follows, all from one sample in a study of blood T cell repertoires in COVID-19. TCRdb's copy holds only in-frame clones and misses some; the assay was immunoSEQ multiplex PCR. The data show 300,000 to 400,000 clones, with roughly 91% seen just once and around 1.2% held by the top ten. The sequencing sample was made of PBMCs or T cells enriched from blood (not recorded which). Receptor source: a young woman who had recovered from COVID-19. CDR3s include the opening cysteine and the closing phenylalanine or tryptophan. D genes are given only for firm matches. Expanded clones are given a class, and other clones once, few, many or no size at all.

cdr3_aa: CASWHPGQGANTEAFF; cdr3_nt: TGTGCCAGCTGGCATCCAGGACAGGGCGCCAACACTGAAGCTTTCTTT; d_call: TRBD1; j_call: TRBJ1-1; v_call: TRBV2; clone_size: .
cdr3_aa: CASSESGGPTEAFF; cdr3_nt: TGCGCCAGCAGTGAGTCGGGGGGGCCAACTGAAGCTTTCTTT; d_call: .; j_call: TRBJ1-1; v_call: TRBV10-1; clone_size: .
cdr3_aa: CASGLAGRGAEAFF; cdr3_nt: TGTGCTAGTGGTTTGGCAGGGCGCGGCGCTGAAGCTTTCTTT; d_call: .; j_call: TRBJ1-1; v_call: TRBV12-5; clone_size: .
cdr3_aa: CASSFDRVDGYTF; cdr3_nt: TGCGCCAGCAGCTTTGACAGGGTCGATGGCTACACCTTC; d_call: TRBD1; j_call: TRBJ1-2; v_call: TRBV5-1; clone_size: .
cdr3_aa: CASSSGTTQPQHF; cdr3_nt: TGTGCCAGCAGCTCAGGGACAACCCAGCCCCAGCATTTT; d_call: .; j_call: TRBJ1-5; v_call: TRBV7-9; clone_size: once
cdr3_aa: CASSAPDSNYGYTF; cdr3_nt: TGTGCCAGCAGCGCCCCGGACAGTAACTATGGCTACACCTTC; d_call: .; j_call: TRBJ1-2; v_call: TRBV9; clone_size: .
cdr3_aa: CASSSGTAASPLHF; cdr3_nt: TGTGCCAGCAGCTCCGGGACAGCCGCCTCACCCCTCCACTTT; d_call: TRBD1; j_call: TRBJ1-6; v_call: TRBV7-2; clone_size: .
cdr3_aa: CASSYHRSWSDEQYF; cdr3_nt: TGTGCCAGCAGTTACCACAGGAGTTGGAGTGACGAGCAGTACTTC; d_call: .; j_call: TRBJ2-7; v_call: TRBV6-5; clone_size: .
cdr3_aa: CASSFVGRLYPSTDTQYF; cdr3_nt: TGTGCCAGCAGCTTTGTCGGCAGGTTATATCCTAGCACAGATACGCAGTATTTT; d_call: .; j_call: TRBJ2-3; v_call: TRBV7-3; clone_size: .
cdr3_aa: CASIDGGYGYTF; cdr3_nt: TGTGCCAGCATTGATGGGGGGTATGGTTACACCTTC; d_call: .; j_call: TRBJ1-2; v_call: TRBV2; clone_size: few
cdr3_aa: CASSITGGGASSYEQYF; cdr3_nt: TGCGCCAGCAGCATCACGGGCGGGGGGGCCTCGAGCTACGAGCAGTACTTC; d_call: TRBD2; j_call: TRBJ2-7; v_call: TRBV5-1; clone_size: once
cdr3_aa: CASSPLRLGQGSNQPQHF; cdr3_nt: TGTGCCAGCAGTCCACTTCGGTTGGGGCAGGGTAGCAATCAGCCCCAGCATTTT; d_call: .; j_call: TRBJ1-5; v_call: TRBV28; clone_size: .
cdr3_aa: CASGGTGQPQHF; cdr3_nt: TGTGCTAGTGGGGGGACAGGACAGCCCCAGCATTTT; d_call: TRBD1; j_call: TRBJ1-5; v_call: TRBV12-5; clone_size: once
cdr3_aa: CASSLDRYRATNTGELFF; cdr3_nt: TGTGCCAGCAGCTTAGACCGCTACAGGGCAACGAACACCGGGGAGCTGTTTTTT; d_call: .; j_call: TRBJ2-2; v_call: TRBV11-3; clone_size: .
cdr3_aa: CAIRQGPSSYEQYF; cdr3_nt: TGTGCCATCAGGCAGGGGCCATCGTCCTACGAGCAGTACTTC; d_call: .; j_call: TRBJ2-7; v_call: TRBV10-3; clone_size: .
cdr3_aa: CASSNRDRDSPLHF; cdr3_nt: TGTGCCAGCAGCAACCGGGACAGGGATTCACCCCTCCACTTT; d_call: TRBD1; j_call: TRBJ1-6; v_call: TRBV5-6; clone_size: .
cdr3_aa: CASRAVGLLNTEAFF; cdr3_nt: TGTGCCAGCCGTGCCGTCGGTCTCTTGAACACTGAAGCTTTCTTT; d_call: .; j_call: TRBJ1-1; v_call: TRBV2; clone_size: once
cdr3_aa: CASSPDSNEQFF; cdr3_nt: TGTGCCAGCTCACCCGACAGCAATGAGCAGTTCTTC; d_call: .; j_call: TRBJ2-1; v_call: TRBV18; clone_size: .
cdr3_aa: CASRRDRRNTEAFF; cdr3_nt: TGTGCCAGCAGACGGGACAGGCGTAACACTGAAGCTTTCTTT; d_call: TRBD1; j_call: TRBJ1-1; v_call: TRBV28; clone_size: .
cdr3_aa: CASSLVGGGAPSEQFF; cdr3_nt: TGCGCCAGCAGCTTGGTAGGCGGGGGGGCTCCGTCTGAGCAGTTCTTC; d_call: TRBD2; j_call: TRBJ2-1; v_call: TRBV5-1; clone_size: .
cdr3_aa: CASSWDQGASNNEQYF; cdr3_nt: TGTGCCAGCAGCTGGGATCAGGGGGCTTCTAACAACGAGCAGTACTTC; d_call: TRBD1; j_call: TRBJ2-7; v_call: TRBV5-8; clone_size: .
cdr3_aa: CASSRASGGPYNEQFF; cdr3_nt: TGTGCCAGCAGTCGAGCTAGCGGGGGCCCTTACAATGAGCAGTTCTTC; d_call: TRBD2; j_call: TRBJ2-1; v_call: TRBV6-6; clone_size: .
cdr3_aa: CAWSEWGSINEKLFF; cdr3_nt: TGTGCCTGGAGTGAATGGGGCAGCATTAATGAAAAACTGTTTTTT; d_call: .; j_call: TRBJ1-4; v_call: TRBV30; clone_size: .
cdr3_aa: CASSVDSGGAYNEQFF; cdr3_nt: TGTGCCAGCAGCGTCGATAGCGGGGGGGCCTACAATGAGCAGTTCTTC; d_call: TRBD2; j_call: TRBJ2-1; v_call: TRBV9; clone_size: .
cdr3_aa: CASSEWSDNSPLHF; cdr3_nt: TGTGCCAGCAGTGAATGGTCAGATAATTCACCCCTCCACTTT; d_call: .; j_call: TRBJ1-6; v_call: TRBV25-1; clone_size: .
cdr3_aa: CSATLLAGGPNEQFF; cdr3_nt: TGCAGCGCCACCTTACTAGCGGGGGGGCCTAATGAGCAGTTCTTC; d_call: TRBD2; j_call: TRBJ2-1; v_call: TRBV29-1; clone_size: .
cdr3_aa: CASSAGTGVREQYF; cdr3_nt: TGCGCCAGCAGCGCCGGGACAGGGGTACGGGAGCAGTACTTC; d_call: TRBD1; j_call: TRBJ2-7; v_call: TRBV5-1; clone_size: .
cdr3_aa: CASSPSGRVNEQFF; cdr3_nt: TGTGCCAGCAGCCCCTCAGGTCGCGTGAATGAGCAGTTCTTC; d_call: .; j_call: TRBJ2-1; v_call: TRBV7-2; clone_size: .
cdr3_aa: CASSPREGNTEAFF; cdr3_nt: TGTGCCAGCAGCCCCCGCGAGGGTAACACTGAAGCTTTCTTT; d_call: .; j_call: TRBJ1-1; v_call: TRBV7-9; clone_size: .
cdr3_aa: CASSLGGQPYEQYF; cdr3_nt: TGTGCCAGCAGCTTGGGGGGACAACCCTACGAGCAGTACTTC; d_call: .; j_call: TRBJ2-7; v_call: TRBV5-6; clone_size: once
cdr3_aa: CASSLRGGSNTEAFF; cdr3_nt: TGTGCCAGCAGCCTACGGGGGGGATCCAACACTGAAGCTTTCTTT; d_call: .; j_call: TRBJ1-1; v_call: TRBV6-2/TRBV6-3; clone_size: .
cdr3_aa: CASSAFPPGQGIYEQYF; cdr3_nt: TGCGCCAGCAGTGCTTTTCCTCCGGGACAGGGAATTTACGAGCAGTACTTC; d_call: TRBD1; j_call: TRBJ2-7; v_call: TRBV10-1; clone_size: once
cdr3_aa: CASSPGPLASTDTQYF; cdr3_nt: TGTGCCAGCAGCCCAGGTCCCCTAGCTAGCACAGATACGCAGTATTTT; d_call: .; j_call: TRBJ2-3; v_call: TRBV7-2; clone_size: .
cdr3_aa: CASSPQGDTEAFF; cdr3_nt: TGTGCCAGCAGCCCACAGGGGGACACTGAAGCTTTCTTT; d_call: TRBD1; j_call: TRBJ1-1; v_call: TRBV3-1/TRBV3-2; clone_size: .
cdr3_aa: CAIQQETQYF; cdr3_nt: TGCGCCATCCAACAAGAGACCCAGTACTTC; d_call: .; j_call: TRBJ2-5; v_call: TRBV5-1; clone_size: once
cdr3_aa: CASSFDSYGYTF; cdr3_nt: TGTGCCAGCAGCTTTGACAGTTATGGCTACACCTTC; d_call: .; j_call: TRBJ1-2; v_call: TRBV5-5; clone_size: .
cdr3_aa: CASSQLAGQDNSPLHF; cdr3_nt: TGCGCCAGCAGCCAACTTGCCGGACAGGATAATTCACCCCTCCACTTT; d_call: TRBD1; j_call: TRBJ1-6; v_call: TRBV4-1; clone_size: .
cdr3_aa: CASTPGRGTSYEQYF; cdr3_nt: TGTGCCAGCACCCCAGGCAGGGGGACAAGTTACGAGCAGTACTTC; d_call: TRBD1; j_call: TRBJ2-7; v_call: TRBV28; clone_size: .
cdr3_aa: CASSVDSVRGYTF; cdr3_nt: TGTGCCAGCAGCGTAGATTCGGTGCGGGGCTACACCTTC; d_call: .; j_call: TRBJ1-2; v_call: TRBV9; clone_size: .
cdr3_aa: CASRRGGEADTQYF; cdr3_nt: TGCGCCAGCAGACGTGGCGGGGAGGCAGATACGCAGTATTTT; d_call: .; j_call: TRBJ2-3; v_call: TRBV10-2; clone_size: .
cdr3_aa: CASSPYYRESSYNSPLHF; cdr3_nt: TGTGCCAGCTCACCCTATTACAGGGAGAGCTCCTATAATTCACCCCTCCACTTT; d_call: .; j_call: TRBJ1-6; v_call: TRBV18; clone_size: .
cdr3_aa: CACNRDREVGGYTF; cdr3_nt: TGTGCCTGCAACCGGGACAGGGAGGTCGGGGGCTACACCTTC; d_call: TRBD1; j_call: TRBJ1-2; v_call: TRBV30; clone_size: .
cdr3_aa: CASSYSREAFF; cdr3_nt: TGTGCCAGCAGTTACTCCCGTGAAGCTTTCTTT; d_call: .; j_call: TRBJ1-1; v_call: TRBV6-5; clone_size: .
cdr3_aa: CASSQERLFNEQFF; cdr3_nt: TGCGCCAGCAGCCAAGAGAGACTTTTCAATGAGCAGTTCTTC; d_call: .; j_call: TRBJ2-1; v_call: TRBV4-1; clone_size: .
cdr3_aa: CASSLHRDSSYEQYF; cdr3_nt: TGTGCCAGCAGCTTACACCGGGACAGTTCTTACGAGCAGTACTTC; d_call: TRBD1; j_call: TRBJ2-7; v_call: TRBV11-3; clone_size: .
cdr3_aa: CASSPSQGAAGELFF; cdr3_nt: TGTGCCAGCAGTCCTTCTCAGGGGGCAGCCGGGGAGCTGTTTTTT; d_call: TRBD1; j_call: TRBJ2-2; v_call: TRBV11-1; clone_size: once
cdr3_aa: CASSSPWGGTDTQYF; cdr3_nt: TGTGCCAGCAGTAGCCCGTGGGGGGGGACAGATACGCAGTATTTT; d_call: TRBD2; j_call: TRBJ2-3; v_call: TRBV6-5; clone_size: .
cdr3_aa: CAWSEGLTQETQYF; cdr3_nt: TGTGCCTGGAGTGAGGGACTGACCCAAGAGACCCAGTACTTC; d_call: .; j_call: TRBJ2-5; v_call: TRBV30; clone_size: .
cdr3_aa: CASSVRGGGTDTQYF; cdr3_nt: TGTGCCAGCAGCGTAAGGGGGGGTGGCACAGATACGCAGTATTTT; d_call: .; j_call: TRBJ2-3; v_call: TRBV9; clone_size: .
cdr3_aa: CATSRPQGRDSPLHF; cdr3_nt: TGTGCCACCAGCAGGCCCCAGGGAAGGGATTCACCCCTCCACTTT; d_call: .; j_call: TRBJ1-6; v_call: TRBV15; clone_size: few
cdr3_aa: CASSEALVRANYGYTF; cdr3_nt: TGTGCCAGCAGTGAAGCGTTGGTGCGGGCTAACTATGGCTACACCTTC; d_call: .; j_call: TRBJ1-2; v_call: TRBV2; clone_size: .
cdr3_aa: CASSNQGTGITDTQYF; cdr3_nt: TGTGCCAGCAGCAACCAGGGGACGGGAATCACAGATACGCAGTATTTT; d_call: .; j_call: TRBJ2-3; v_call: TRBV21-1; clone_size: .
cdr3_aa: CASSQYHGTAVYNEQFF; cdr3_nt: TGTGCCAGCAGTCAATACCACGGGACAGCAGTATACAATGAGCAGTTCTTC; d_call: TRBD1; j_call: TRBJ2-1; v_call: TRBV7-3; clone_size: .
cdr3_aa: CASSLSRGGEQYF; cdr3_nt: TGCGCCAGCAGCCTCTCGAGGGGAGGAGAGCAGTACTTC; d_call: .; j_call: TRBJ2-7; v_call: TRBV4-3; clone_size: .
cdr3_aa: CASSPRGQETQYF; cdr3_nt: TGTGCCAGCAGCCCCCGGGGCCAAGAGACCCAGTACTTC; d_call: .; j_call: TRBJ2-5; v_call: TRBV3-1/TRBV3-2; clone_size: .
cdr3_aa: CASSPRTGTEAFF; cdr3_nt: TGTGCCAGCAGCCCCAGGACAGGGACTGAAGCTTTCTTT; d_call: TRBD1; j_call: TRBJ1-1; v_call: TRBV7-9; clone_size: .
cdr3_aa: CASSENPSGGTQETQYF; cdr3_nt: TGTGCCAGCAGTGAAAACCCTAGCGGGGGGACACAAGAGACCCAGTACTTC; d_call: TRBD2; j_call: TRBJ2-5; v_call: TRBV6-1; clone_size: .